The 19 T cell receptor beta chains in this list originate from one sample, sequenced in a study of CD8+CD57+ T cells in acquired aplastic anemia. Genomic DNA provided the template from which TCR beta VDJ and CDR3 profiles were obtained. TCRdb processed the reads anew with MiXCR; each CDR3 protein has one entry. The repertoire has roughly 300,000 distinct CDR3 sequences, roughly three fifths of them found once; the top ten carry 7% to 9%. The sample consisted of sorted CD4+, CD8+, or CD8+CD57+ T cells (not recorded which) from PBMCs. The receptors were gathered from a human donor with severe aplastic anemia or a healthy control (not recorded which).

This chain connects TRBV2 to TRBJ2-7, with a possible D match to TRBD2 (6 bases). Germline lookup yields CDR1 SNHLY and CDR2 FYNNEI. The CDR3 is 12 amino acids. With 10 bases removed from V and 4 bases from J, the gap between germline ends came to 14 bases. CDR3 amino acids: CATRGGFYEQYF. CDR3 nucleotide sequence: TGTGCCACGCGTGGGGGGTTTTACGAGCAGTACTTC.

Worth noting for this clonotype: This could be a read error, since a much larger clone is one nucleotide away. The chain uses TRBV27 and TRBJ2-7, with D possibly being TRBD1 or TRBD2 (5 bases each). CDR3 length: 14 amino acids. V lost 3 bases and J lost 5, with 14 bases in between. Looked up from germline, CDR1 is MNHEY and CDR2 is SMNVEV (reference sequence). DNA for the CDR3: TGTGCCAGCAGTTTCGGGGACGGAAACCACGAGCAGTACTTC. Encoded protein: CASSFGDGNHEQYF.

The chain carries TRBV20-1 and TRBJ2-7, with D possibly TRBD1 on 5 matching bases. Germline V gives CDR1 DFQATT, CDR2 SNEGSKA (reference sequence). Deletions cut 3 bases from V and 1 base from J, with 10 bases between. The CDR3 covers 13 residues. The CDR3 loop is CSASSRASYEQYF. CDR3 bases: TGCAGTGCTAGTAGCAGGGCGTCCTACGAGCAGTACTTC.

This clonotype was counted a few times. The rearrangement links TRBV25-1 to TRBJ1-4, with D perhaps TRBD1 (6 bases). In germline, CDR1 is MGHDK, CDR2 SYGVNS. V lost 4 bases and J lost 0, with 12 bases in between. The CDR3 is made up of 16 amino acids. CDR3 amino acids: CASSGGQLATNEKLFF. The CDR3 DNA reads TGTGCCAGCAGTGGAGGACAGCTAGCAACTAATGAAAAACTGTTTTTT.

The J gene is TRBJ2-7, the V gene TRBV7-3; 9 bases line up with TRBD2. V shed 6 bases, J shed 7 bases, and the junction held 16 bases outside the gene matches. CDR1 is SGHTA, CDR2 FQGTGA, per germline. This CDR3 is 16 amino acids long. The CDR3 region is CASSEFGVAGVEEQYF. CDR3 bases: TGTGCCAGCAGTGAATTCGGGGTAGCGGGAGTGGAAGAGCAGTACTTC.

The V call is TRBV7-3, the J call TRBJ2-5; the D gene is possibly TRBD2 (6 bases). Trimming cost V 0 bases and J 2 bases, with 13 bases left between them. The CDR3 totals 16 residues. Germline CDR1 is SGHTA and CDR2 is FQGTGA. CDR3 amino acids: CASSLTSGLFQETQYF. CDR3 sequence (DNA): TGTGCCAGCAGCTTAACGTCGGGACTGTTTCAAGAGACCCAGTACTTC.

The gene calls are TRBV20-1 and TRBJ2-1; 14 bases line up with TRBD2. Germline V gene sequence: CDR1 DFQATT, CDR2 SNEGSKA (reference sequence). This CDR3 comprises 16 residues. V lost 1 base, J lost 8 bases, and 7 bases stayed unmatched. In DNA, the CDR3 is TGCAGTGCTAGAGGTCCGCAGACTAGCGGGGGGGATGAGCAGTTCTTC. It encodes CSARGPQTSGGDEQFF.

Notes on this clonotype: A much larger clone differs from this one at a single base, so this may be a read error. The chain couples TRBV20-1 to TRBJ2-7, with 7 bases that match TRBD1. CDR3 size: 13 residues. Looked up from germline, CDR1 is DFQATT and CDR2 is SNEGSKA (reference sequence). The CDR3 spells CSAGDREPYEHYF. The CDR3, as DNA: TGCAGTGCTGGAGACAGGGAACCTTACGAGCATTACTTC.

This clonotype has just a few counts. The chain recombines TRBV10-3 with TRBJ1-1; D possibly corresponds to TRBD1 (5 bases). The CDR3 is made up of 14 amino acids. The V end lost 2 bases, the J end lost 6 bases, and 13 bases lay between the germline ends. Per the germline V gene, CDR1 is ENHRY and CDR2 is SYGVKD. CDR3 residues: CAISEGTTEAEAFF. CDR3 bases: TGTGCCATCAGTGAGGGAACGACAGAGGCTGAAGCTTTCTTT.

The chain couples TRBV4-1 to TRBJ2-7; no clear D gene. The CDR3 totals 14 residues. The germline CDR1 and CDR2 sequences are MGHRA and YSYEKL. Trimming pared 0 bases from V and 2 bases from J, leaving 8 bases between. CDR3 protein: CASSQDLSTYEQYF. The CDR3 DNA is TGCGCCAGCAGCCAAGATCTGAGCACCTACGAGCAGTACTTC.

The V and J genes are TRBV2 and TRBJ2-1, with D possibly TRBD2 on 6 matching bases. V dropped 4 bases and J dropped 8 bases, with 9 bases sitting between them. Germline V gene data show CDR1 as SNHLY and CDR2 as FYNNEI. The CDR3 loop spans 12 amino acids. CDR3 DNA sequence: TGTGCCAGCAGTGGGGCTAGCGATGAGCAGTTCTTC. Its protein product is CASSGASDEQFF.

This sequence joins TRBV2 and TRBJ1-5; D gene uncertain. Trimming shortened V by 7 bases and J by 0 bases, and 10 bases separated the two germline ends. The CDR3 is 14 amino acids. CDR1 is SNHLY and CDR2 is FYNNEI in the germline V gene. CDR3: CASMEVHSNQPQHF. CDR3 in DNA: TGTGCCAGCATGGAGGTGCATAGCAATCAGCCCCAGCATTTT. Filled out from reference TRBV2 and TRBJ1-5, the complete variable domain reads EPEVTQTPSHQVTQMGQEVILRCVPISNHLYFYWYRQILGQKVEFLVSFYNNEISEKSEIFDDQFSVERPDGSNFTLKIRSTKLEDSAMYFCASMEVHSNQPQHFGDGTRLSIL.

This chain connects TRBV7-2 to TRBJ1-5, with D possibly TRBD1 on 5 matching bases. V was shortened by 5 bases and J by 4 bases, with 15 bases between the two germline ends. Germline V CDR1 and CDR2: SGHTA, FQGNSA. The CDR3 loop spans 15 amino acids. CDR3 residues: CASSPTPGRNQPQHF. CDR3 DNA: TGTGCCAGCAGCCCTACACCAGGGCGGAATCAGCCCCAGCATTTT.

This clonotype was observed a handful of times. The V gene is TRBV7-3, the J gene TRBJ2-1; 7 nucleotides agree with TRBD2. The CDR3 runs to 13 residues. From germline, CDR1 is SGHTA and CDR2 FQGTGA. With 5 bases clipped from V and 7 bases from J, the junction kept 5 bases outside the gene matches. The CDR3 is CASSPWGGNEQFF. In nucleotides, the CDR3 is TGTGCCAGCAGCCCCTGGGGGGGGAATGAGCAGTTCTTC.

The chain uses TRBV11-3 and TRBJ2-2; the D is unclear. Germline loops: CDR1 SGHNT, CDR2 YENEEA. This CDR3 contains 15 residues. V was shortened by 0 bases and J by 1 base, with 6 bases between the two germline ends. The CDR3 DNA follows: TGTGCCAGCAGCTTAGACTACCAGAACACCGGGGAGCTGTTTTTT. It is translated as CASSLDYQNTGELFF.

The genes are TRBV7-9 and TRBJ1-1; D not certain. Germline-derived CDR1 and CDR2 are SEHNR and FQNEAQ (reference sequence). This CDR3 has 15 amino acids. V was shortened by 0 bases and J by 3 bases, with 11 bases between the two germline ends. The chain's CDR3 is CASSLAGIRDTEAFF. The CDR3 nucleotides are TGTGCCAGCAGCTTAGCAGGGATTAGGGACACTGAAGCTTTCTTT.

This clonotype appeared a few times. The chain employs TRBV30 and TRBJ1-3; D possibly corresponds to TRBD1 (6 bases). The CDR3 runs 15 residues. V lost 4 bases to trimming and J lost 3 bases, with 16 bases between them. Germline CDR1 and CDR2: GTSNPN and SVGIG (reference sequence). The CDR3 is CAWTAGEHDGNTIYF. Here the CDR3 DNA reads TGTGCCTGGACGGCAGGGGAGCATGATGGAAACACCATATATTTT.

This clonotype has at least ten counts. The chain carries TRBV11-3 and TRBJ2-7, with TRBD1 identical over 7 bases. The CDR3 has 15 amino acids. V was clipped by 4 bases and J by 5 bases; unmatched bases: 11. Germline V CDR1 and CDR2: SGHNT, YENEEA. CDR3 sequence reads: CASSSKTGTANEQYF. The CDR3 DNA reads as TGTGCCAGCAGCTCCAAAACCGGGACAGCGAACGAGCAGTACTTC.

This rearrangement joins TRBV20-1 to TRBJ1-4; D not resolved. V was clipped by 6 bases and J by 4 bases, with 15 bases between them. This CDR3 comprises 14 residues. Germline V gene data show CDR1 as DFQATT and CDR2 as SNEGSKA (reference sequence). CDR3 protein: CSALRVGGNEKLFF. DNA for the CDR3: TGCAGTGCCCTCCGGGTGGGCGGTAATGAAAAACTGTTTTTT.